This TCR beta chain was recorded in a study of radiotherapy plus CTLA-4 blockade in lung cancer. General study results and limits: Per reports, early blood T cell clone dynamics, plus interferon-beta, forecast response most strongly. Some TCR clones had been derived from tumors. These clones expanded in peripheral blood after radiotherapy plus ipilimumab.

To note about this clone: Its antigen is undetermined.

Assay used: immunoSEQ multiplex PCR; TCRdb lists only in-frame clones, some missing. The sample records roughly 76,000 clones, roughly 74% being singletons. Chemo-refractory metastatic non-small-cell lung cancer patients received focal radiation with ipilimumab CTLA-4 blockade. CDR3 length: 13 amino acids. V dropped 5 bases and J dropped 8; count of bases not matched to a gene: 6. Germline V gene lookup returns CDR1 LNHDA and CDR2 SQIVND (reference sequence). The chain combines TRBV19 with TRBJ1-1; 9 bases map to TRBD1. This specimen consisted of peripheral blood, obtained from a patient treated with radiotherapy plus ipilimumab. The sequence came from a human donor with non-small cell lung cancer whose response to radiotherapy plus ipilimumab could not be evaluated. The CDR3 DNA sequence: TGTGCCAGTAGTGCCCGGGACAGGGACGAAGCTTTCTTT. Its protein product is CASSARDRDEAFF.